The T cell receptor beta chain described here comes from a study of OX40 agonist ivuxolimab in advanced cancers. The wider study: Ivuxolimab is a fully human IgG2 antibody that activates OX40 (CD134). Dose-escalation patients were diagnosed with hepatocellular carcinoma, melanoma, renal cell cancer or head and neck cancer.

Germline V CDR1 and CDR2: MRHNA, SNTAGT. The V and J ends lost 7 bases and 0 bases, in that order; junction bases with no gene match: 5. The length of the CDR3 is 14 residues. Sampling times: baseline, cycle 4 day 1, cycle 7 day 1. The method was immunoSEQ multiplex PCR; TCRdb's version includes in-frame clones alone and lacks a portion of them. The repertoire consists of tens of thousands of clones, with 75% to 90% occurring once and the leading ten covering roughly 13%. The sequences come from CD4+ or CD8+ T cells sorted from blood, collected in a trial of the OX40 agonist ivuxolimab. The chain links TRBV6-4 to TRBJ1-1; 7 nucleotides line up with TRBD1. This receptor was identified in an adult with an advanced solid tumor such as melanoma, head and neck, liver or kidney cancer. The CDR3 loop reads CASKGTAVNTEAFF. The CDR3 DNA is TGTGCCAGCAAGGGGACAGCAGTGAACACTGAAGCTTTCTTT.